This record concerns one T cell receptor (beta chain) sequence. Per the germline V gene, CDR1 is SGHAT and CDR2 is FQNNGV. V lost 3 bases to trimming and J lost 8 bases, with 16 bases between them. This CDR3 is built from 14 residues. As originally analysed: The assay estimated nucleated cells by amplifying reference gene primers. The repertoire was sequenced with immunoSEQ multiplex PCR; TCRdb's copy has only in-frame clones and lacks some. D and trimming come from the DNA, and the V and J calls and clone size come from that table. Of approximately 230,000 clones listed, 86% are singletons. This specimen comes from a study of blood T cell repertoires in COVID-19. Study-wide background: COVID-19 samples collected from the United States, Italy and Spain covered acute and convalescent phases. T cells, B-cell-depleted T cells, or PBMCs supplied cDNA or gDNA.

The receptor's source is a man aged 25 to 40 who had recovered from COVID-19. The V gene is TRBV11-2, the J gene TRBJ1-2, with D maybe TRBD1 (5 bases). The specimen sequenced was peripheral blood. The CDR3 DNA reads TGTGCCAGCAGCTTCGCCTGGGGCCTTGGAGGCTACACCTTC. It yields the protein CASSFAWGLGGYTF.